The following is a T cell receptor (beta chain) sequence with its context. This entry comes from a study of T cell responses to AZD1222 COVID-19 vaccine. Germline values: CDR1 SGHTA, CDR2 FQGNSA. The CDR3 consists of 14 residues. The ends were cut back, 6 bases at V and 0 bases at J, with 12 bases in the middle. Profiled with immunoSEQ multiplex PCR; TCRdb holds only in-frame clones, not every one. Altogether 200,000 or so clones are present, around 92% being singletons, with the ten largest covering over 7.5%. The clonotype comes from an adult in good health. This material consisted of peripheral blood, taken on day 0 of AZD1222 vaccination. V usage is TRBV7-2 and J usage is TRBJ2-7; possibly TRBD1 for D (6 bases). The CDR3 coding sequence is TGTGCCAGCAGGCACGGACAGATCTCCTACGAGCAGTACTTC. Encoded protein: CASRHGQISYEQYF.